Listed below are T cell receptor beta chains from one sample, sequenced in a study of T cell responses to AZD1222 COVID-19 vaccine. Libraries were prepared by immunoSEQ multiplex PCR; TCRdb keeps only in-frame clonotypes and omits some of them. The sample shows about 46,000 clones, about 87% of them seen only once. This specimen consisted of peripheral blood, obtained 28 days after the second AZD1222 dose. These receptors originate from an adult who received the AZD1222 COVID-19 vaccine. The CDR3 runs from the conserved cysteine through the conserved F or W. Fields, in order: J gene, D gene, CDR3 length, clone size, V gene, CDR3 DNA, CDR3 protein. The D gene is left open where the match is weak. Only part of the rows carry a size: once, few, many, or a class if the clone is expanded.

TRBJ1-1 | NA | 14 | NA | TRBV2 | TGTGCCAGCAGTTCCTCCGGGCCCTCGGGGGGGGCTTTCTTT | CASSSSGPSGGAFF
TRBJ1-2 | TRBD1 | 15 | NA | TRBV5-1 | TGCGCCAGCAGCATTTTACCGGGACAGGGGGTAGGCTACACCTTC | CASSILPGQGVGYTF
TRBJ1-1 | NA | 13 | NA | TRBV11-3 | TGTGCCAGCAGCTTATCTCGGGGTACTGAAGCTTTCTTT | CASSLSRGTEAFF
TRBJ1-6 | NA | 14 | NA | TRBV10-3 | TGTGCCATCAGTGTTAGGGACTATAATTCACCCCTCCACTTT | CAISVRDYNSPLHF
TRBJ2-6 | NA | 19 | NA | TRBV4-3 | TGCGCCAGCAGCCAAGATGAGGGACCCTCCCTCCCCGGGGCCAACGTCCTGACTTTC | CASSQDEGPSLPGANVLTF
TRBJ1-1 | NA | 14 | NA | TRBV10-3 | TGTGCCATCAGTCCTCAGCAGGGATACGGTGAAGCTTTCTTT | CAISPQQGYGEAFF
TRBJ2-3 | NA | 15 | few | TRBV28 | TGTGCCAGCAGCCCCTTCGGAGCTAGCACAGATACGCAGTATTTT | CASSPFGASTDTQYF
TRBJ1-6 | NA | 12 | NA | TRBV6-2/TRBV6-3 | TGTGCCAGCAGCCCGAGGAATTCACCCCTCCACTTT | CASSPRNSPLHF
TRBJ2-7 | TRBD1 | 17 | few | TRBV14 | TGTGCCAGCAGCCAACGCTTGGGGACAGGGGCTTCCTACGAGCAGTACTTC | CASSQRLGTGASYEQYF
TRBJ2-6 | NA | 15 | once | TRBV5-1 | TGCGCCAGCAGCTCGGGGGCCTCTGGGGCCAACGTCCTGACTTTC | CASSSGASGANVLTF
TRBJ2-7 | NA | 16 | NA | TRBV4-1 | TGCGCCAGCAGCCAAGGTATGGTTGGGGCGCGCTACGAGCAGTACTTC | CASSQGMVGARYEQYF
TRBJ2-2 | TRBD2 | 14 | NA | TRBV9 | TGTGCCAGCAGCGTAGCGGGAGGGCCTGGGGAGCTGTTTTTT | CASSVAGGPGELFF
TRBJ2-7 | TRBD2 | 14 | NA | TRBV5-1 | TGCGCCAGCAGCTTGGGCGGGAGATCGTACGAGCAGTACTTC | CASSLGGRSYEQYF
TRBJ1-6 | NA | 12 | NA | TRBV25-1 | TGTGCCAGCAGTGATGGGGCGCTTCCCCTCCACTTT | CASSDGALPLHF
TRBJ1-1 | NA | 12 | NA | TRBV30 | TGTGCCTGGAGGACAGTGAACACTGAAGCTTTCTTT | CAWRTVNTEAFF
TRBJ1-5 | NA | 12 | NA | TRBV7-9 | TGTGCCAGCAGCTTAGGGTTGACGCCCCAGCATTTT | CASSLGLTPQHF
TRBJ2-1 | NA | 14 | NA | TRBV7-9 | TGTGCCAGCAGCTTCATGGCCGGGGCTAATGAGCAGTTCTTC | CASSFMAGANEQFF
TRBJ1-6 | NA | 15 | NA | TRBV30 | TGTGCCTGGACCACCTCGACAGGAAATAATTCACCCCTCCACTTT | CAWTTSTGNNSPLHF
TRBJ2-1 | TRBD1 | 15 | NA | TRBV5-1 | TGCGCCAGCAGCTCCGCGACAGGGGTCTACAATGAGCAGTTCTTC | CASSSATGVYNEQFF
TRBJ1-3 | NA | 13 | NA | TRBV9 | TGTGCCAGCAGCGTAACCTCTGGAAACACCATATATTTT | CASSVTSGNTIYF
TRBJ2-1 | NA | 15 | NA | TRBV5-1 | TGCGCCAGCAGCTTGGACTATATTGGGACTGGTGAGCAGTTCTTC | CASSLDYIGTGEQFF
TRBJ2-3 | TRBD2 | 15 | NA | TRBV7-9 | TGTGCCAGCAGCAAAACTAGCGGGAGGCCAGATACGCAGTATTTT | CASSKTSGRPDTQYF
TRBJ2-3 | NA | 13 | NA | TRBV10-3 | TGTGCCATCAGTGAGTCAGGGGCAGATACGCAGTATTTT | CAISESGADTQYF
TRBJ1-3 | NA | 15 | NA | TRBV7-2 | TGTGCCAGCAGCTTCGGGGGATCAGCTGGAAACACCATATATTTT | CASSFGGSAGNTIYF
TRBJ1-5 | TRBD1 | 16 | NA | TRBV7-8 | TGTGCCAGCAGCTTAGAGACGACAGGGTTCAATCAGCCCCAGCATTTT | CASSLETTGFNQPQHF
TRBJ2-7 | NA | 15 | NA | TRBV7-8 | TGTGCCAGCAGCCTCACAGGCGACTTCTCCTACGAGCAGTACTTC | CASSLTGDFSYEQYF
TRBJ2-1 | NA | 14 | NA | TRBV7-2 | TGTGCCAGCAGCTTAAGTCTCTTTGGAGATGAGCAGTTCTTC | CASSLSLFGDEQFF